What follows describes a single T cell receptor beta chain. The protocol was immunoSEQ multiplex PCR, while the TCRdb copy is restricted to in-frame clones and leaves out a portion. The sample consists of 200,000 to 300,000 clones, roughly 76% of them appearing once. In Seattle, patients joined the study during active infection and were tracked longitudinally. Trimming removed 6 bases from V and 5 bases from J, with 25 bases in between. This CDR3 is built from 18 residues. Looked up from germline, CDR1 is MDHEN and CDR2 is SYDVKM. This specimen belongs to a study of blood T cell repertoires in COVID-19. Study-level background: COVID-19 samples, acute and convalescent, were from the United States, Italy and Spain. Sample material is recorded as cDNA or gDNA derived from T cells, B-cell-depleted T cells, or PBMCs.

This sequence joins TRBV28 and TRBJ1-4, with D possibly matching TRBD1 (5 bases). This TCR was sampled from a woman over 75 with COVID-19, enrolled during active disease. The sequenced sample consisted of peripheral blood. In DNA, the CDR3 is TGTGCCAGCAGGTCCAGGGAGGGGATAAGCATTTCCAATGAAAAACTGTTTTTT. Encoded protein: CASRSREGISISNEKLFF.